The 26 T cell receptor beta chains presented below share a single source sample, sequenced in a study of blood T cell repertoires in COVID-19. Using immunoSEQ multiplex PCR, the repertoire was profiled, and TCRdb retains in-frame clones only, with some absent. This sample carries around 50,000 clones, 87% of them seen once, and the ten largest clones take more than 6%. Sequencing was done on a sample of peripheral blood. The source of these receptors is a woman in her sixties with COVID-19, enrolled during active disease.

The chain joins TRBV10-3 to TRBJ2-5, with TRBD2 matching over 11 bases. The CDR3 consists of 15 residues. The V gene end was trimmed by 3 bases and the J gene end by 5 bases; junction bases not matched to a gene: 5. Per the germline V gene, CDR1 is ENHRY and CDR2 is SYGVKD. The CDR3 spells CAISDRLAGGETQYF. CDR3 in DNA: TGTGCCATCAGTGATAGGCTAGCGGGAGGCGAGACCCAGTACTTC.

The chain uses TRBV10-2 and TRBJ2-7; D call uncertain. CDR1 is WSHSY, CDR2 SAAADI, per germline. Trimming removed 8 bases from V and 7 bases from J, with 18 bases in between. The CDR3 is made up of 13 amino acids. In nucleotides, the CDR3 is TGCGCCAGCTCTGGCCTCGGCTCGCGGGAGCAGTACTTC. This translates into CASSGLGSREQYF.

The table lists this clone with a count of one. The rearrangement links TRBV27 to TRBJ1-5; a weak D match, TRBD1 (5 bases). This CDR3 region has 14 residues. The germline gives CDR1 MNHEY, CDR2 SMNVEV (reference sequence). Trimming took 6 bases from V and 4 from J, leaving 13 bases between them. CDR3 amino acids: CASSPRQGNQPQHF. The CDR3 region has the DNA TGTGCCAGCAGCCCCCGGCAGGGAAATCAGCCCCAGCATTTT.

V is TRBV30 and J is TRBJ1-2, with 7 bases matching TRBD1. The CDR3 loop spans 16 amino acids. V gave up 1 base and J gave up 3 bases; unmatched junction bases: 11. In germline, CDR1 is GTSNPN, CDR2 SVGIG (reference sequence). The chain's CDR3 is CAWSGQGFSRYYGYTF. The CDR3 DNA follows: TGTGCCTGGAGTGGACAGGGTTTTTCGCGCTACTATGGCTACACCTTC.

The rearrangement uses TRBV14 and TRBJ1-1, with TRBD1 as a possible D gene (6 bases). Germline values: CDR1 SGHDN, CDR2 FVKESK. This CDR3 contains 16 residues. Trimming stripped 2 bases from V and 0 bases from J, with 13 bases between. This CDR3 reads CASSQKAGGLNTEAFF. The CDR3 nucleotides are TGTGCCAGCAGCCAAAAAGCGGGGGGCTTGAACACTGAAGCTTTCTTT.

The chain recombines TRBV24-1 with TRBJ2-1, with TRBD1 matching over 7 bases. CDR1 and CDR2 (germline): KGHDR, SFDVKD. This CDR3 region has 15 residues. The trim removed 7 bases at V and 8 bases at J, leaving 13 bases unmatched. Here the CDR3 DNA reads TGTGCCACCAGGACCGGGCCCGCAGGGGGTTATGAGCAGTTCTTC. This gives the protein CATRTGPAGGYEQFF.

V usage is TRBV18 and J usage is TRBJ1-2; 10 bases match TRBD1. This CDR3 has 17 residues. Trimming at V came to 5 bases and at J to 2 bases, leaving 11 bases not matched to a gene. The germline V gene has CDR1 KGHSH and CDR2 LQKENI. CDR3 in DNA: TGTGCCAGCTCAGTAACTTCTCCGGGACAGGGGAACTATGGCTACACCTTC. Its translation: CASSVTSPGQGNYGYTF.

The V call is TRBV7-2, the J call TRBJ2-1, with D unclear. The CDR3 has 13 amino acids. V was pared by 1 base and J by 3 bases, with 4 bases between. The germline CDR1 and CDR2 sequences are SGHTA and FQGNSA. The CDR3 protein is CASSLVYYNEQFF. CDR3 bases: TGTGCCAGCAGCTTAGTTTACTACAATGAGCAGTTCTTC.

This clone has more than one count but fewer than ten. The CDR3 nucleotides are TGTGCCAGCAGGACGGTAGCGGGAGGGCTCGAGCAGTACTTC. Encoded protein: CASRTVAGGLEQYF. V and J are TRBV2 and TRBJ2-7; 11 bases match TRBD2. Germline CDR1 SNHLY, CDR2 FYNNEI. This CDR3 is built from 14 residues. V lost 6 bases to trimming and J lost 6 bases; unmatched junction nucleotides: 7.

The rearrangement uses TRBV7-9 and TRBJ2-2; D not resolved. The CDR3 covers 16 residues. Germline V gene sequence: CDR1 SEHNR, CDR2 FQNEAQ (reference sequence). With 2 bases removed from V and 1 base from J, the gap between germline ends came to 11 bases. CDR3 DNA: TGTGCCAGCAGCTTATTGTTGCAGGAGAACACCGGGGAGCTGTTTTTT. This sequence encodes CASSLLLQENTGELFF.

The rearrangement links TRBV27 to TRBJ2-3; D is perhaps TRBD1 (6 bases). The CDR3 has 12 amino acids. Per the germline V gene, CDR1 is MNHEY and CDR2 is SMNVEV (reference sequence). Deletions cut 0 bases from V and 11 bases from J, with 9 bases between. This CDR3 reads CASSLSRGRQYF. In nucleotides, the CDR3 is TGTGCCAGCAGTTTATCGAGGGGGAGGCAGTATTTT.

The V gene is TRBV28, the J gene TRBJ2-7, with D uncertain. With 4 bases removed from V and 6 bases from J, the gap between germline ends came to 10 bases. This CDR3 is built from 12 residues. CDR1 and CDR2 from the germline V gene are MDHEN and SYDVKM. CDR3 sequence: CASSSPLSEQYF. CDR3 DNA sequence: TGTGCCAGCAGTTCCCCTTTGTCCGAGCAGTACTTC.

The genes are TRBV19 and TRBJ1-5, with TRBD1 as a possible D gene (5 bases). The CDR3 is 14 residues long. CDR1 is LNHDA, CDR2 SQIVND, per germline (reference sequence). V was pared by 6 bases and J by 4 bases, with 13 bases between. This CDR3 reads CASSQNQGNQPQHF. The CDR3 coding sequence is TGTGCCAGTAGCCAAAATCAGGGTAATCAGCCCCAGCATTTT.

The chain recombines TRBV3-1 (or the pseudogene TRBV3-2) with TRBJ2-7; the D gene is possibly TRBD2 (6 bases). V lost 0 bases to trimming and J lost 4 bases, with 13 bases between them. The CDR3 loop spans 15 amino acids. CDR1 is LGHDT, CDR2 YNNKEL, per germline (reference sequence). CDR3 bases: TGTGCCAGCAGCCAAGAAGGGCGGAGGGCATACGAGCAGTACTTC. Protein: CASSQEGRRAYEQYF.

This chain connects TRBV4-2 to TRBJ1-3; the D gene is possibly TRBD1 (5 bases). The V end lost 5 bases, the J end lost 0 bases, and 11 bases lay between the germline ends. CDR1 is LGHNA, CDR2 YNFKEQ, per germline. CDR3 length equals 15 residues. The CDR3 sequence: CASSSRQRSGNTIYF. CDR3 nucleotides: TGTGCCAGCAGCTCTCGACAGCGCTCTGGAAACACCATATATTTT.

The DNA of the CDR3 is TGTGCCAGCAGTGAATGGGGGGGGGCCGGGGAGCTGTTTTTT. It translates to CASSEWGGAGELFF. The genes are TRBV25-1 and TRBJ2-2; TRBD2 matches at 7 bases. After removal of 1 base from V and 6 bases from J, the junction contained 2 bases not matched to a gene. Germline CDR1 is MGHDK and CDR2 is SYGVNS. The CDR3 runs 14 residues. The entire variable domain, with the rest obtained from reference TRBV25-1 and TRBJ2-2, is as follows: EADIYQTPRYLVIGTGKKITLECSQTMGHDKMYWYQQDPGMELHLIHYSYGVNSTEKGDLSSESTVSRIRTEHFPLTLESARPSHTSQYLCASSEWGGAGELFFGEGSRLTVL.

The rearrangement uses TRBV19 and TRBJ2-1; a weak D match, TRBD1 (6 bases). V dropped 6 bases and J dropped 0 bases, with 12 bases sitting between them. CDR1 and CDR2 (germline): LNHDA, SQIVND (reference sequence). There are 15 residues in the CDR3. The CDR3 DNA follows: TGTGCCAGTAGGTCCGAGGGACACTCCTACAATGAGCAGTTCTTC. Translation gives CASRSEGHSYNEQFF. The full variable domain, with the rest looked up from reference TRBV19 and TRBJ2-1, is DGGITQSPKYLFRKEGQNVTLSCEQNLNHDAMYWYRQDPGQGLRLIYYSQIVNDFQKGDIAEGYSVSREKKESFPLTVTSAQKNPTAFYLCASRSEGHSYNEQFFGPGTRLTVL.

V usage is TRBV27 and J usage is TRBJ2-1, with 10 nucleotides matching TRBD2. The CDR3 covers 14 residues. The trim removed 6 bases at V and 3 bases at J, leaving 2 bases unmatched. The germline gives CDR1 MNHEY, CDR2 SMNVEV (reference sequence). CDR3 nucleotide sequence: TGTGCCAGCAGGCTAGCGGGAGTCTACAATGAGCAGTTCTTC. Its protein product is CASRLAGVYNEQFF.

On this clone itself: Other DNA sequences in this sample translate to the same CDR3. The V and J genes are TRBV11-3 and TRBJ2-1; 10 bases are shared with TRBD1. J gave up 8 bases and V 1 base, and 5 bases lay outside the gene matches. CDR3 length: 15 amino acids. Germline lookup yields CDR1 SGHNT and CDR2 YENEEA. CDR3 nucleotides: TGTGCCAGCAGCTTAGTGGGACAGGGGTTCCATGAGCAGTTCTTC. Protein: CASSLVGQGFHEQFF.

The CDR3 loop is CASSTNRGRGAEAFF. CDR3 sequence (DNA): TGTGCCAGCAGCACTAATAGGGGGCGGGGGGCTGAAGCTTTCTTT. The J gene is TRBJ1-1, the V gene TRBV7-3; 7 positions agree with TRBD1. Per germline, CDR1 SGHTA and CDR2 FQGTGA. CDR3 length: 15 amino acids. V lost 5 bases to trimming and J lost 6 bases; unmatched junction nucleotides: 12.

This CDR3 is CASSFDRVRETQYF. The CDR3 DNA reads TGTGCCAGCAGTTTCGACAGGGTACGGGAGACCCAGTACTTC. This chain uses TRBV28 with TRBJ2-5, with 7 positions matching TRBD1. Germline loops: CDR1 MDHEN, CDR2 SYDVKM. The CDR3 consists of 14 residues. The V segment lost 3 bases and the J segment 5 bases; nucleotides outside the gene matches: 6.

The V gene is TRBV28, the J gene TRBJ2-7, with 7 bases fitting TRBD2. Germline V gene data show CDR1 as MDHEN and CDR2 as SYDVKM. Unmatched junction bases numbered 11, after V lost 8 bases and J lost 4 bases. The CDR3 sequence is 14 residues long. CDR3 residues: CASLSASGSYEQYF. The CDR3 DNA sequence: TGTGCCAGCTTATCGGCTAGCGGTTCTTACGAGCAGTACTTC.

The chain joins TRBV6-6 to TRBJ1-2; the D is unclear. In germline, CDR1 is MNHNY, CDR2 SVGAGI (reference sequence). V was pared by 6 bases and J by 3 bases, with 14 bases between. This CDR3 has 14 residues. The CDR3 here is CASSYSQDYYGYTF. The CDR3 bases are TGTGCCAGCAGCTATAGTCAGGACTACTATGGCTACACCTTC.

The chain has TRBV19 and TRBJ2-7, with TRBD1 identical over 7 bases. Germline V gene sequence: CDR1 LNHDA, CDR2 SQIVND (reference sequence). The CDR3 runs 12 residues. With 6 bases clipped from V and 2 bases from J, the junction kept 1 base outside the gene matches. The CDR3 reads CASRGQTYEQYF. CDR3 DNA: TGTGCCAGTAGGGGACAGACCTACGAGCAGTACTTC.

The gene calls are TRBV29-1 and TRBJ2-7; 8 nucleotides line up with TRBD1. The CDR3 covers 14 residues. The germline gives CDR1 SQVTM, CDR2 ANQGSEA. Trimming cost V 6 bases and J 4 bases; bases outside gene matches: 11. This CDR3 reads CSVSRGPVGYEQYF. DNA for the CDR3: TGCAGCGTCAGCAGGGGGCCAGTAGGATACGAGCAGTACTTC.

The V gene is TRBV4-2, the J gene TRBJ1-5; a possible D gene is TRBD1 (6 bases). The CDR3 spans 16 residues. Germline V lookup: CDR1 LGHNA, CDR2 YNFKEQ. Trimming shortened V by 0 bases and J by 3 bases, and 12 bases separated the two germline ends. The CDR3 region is CASSQDRGQTNQPQHF. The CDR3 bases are TGTGCCAGCAGCCAAGATAGGGGACAAACCAATCAGCCCCAGCATTTT.